This TCR beta chain is drawn from a study of shared clonotypes between healthy human individuals. Study findings and constraints: The expectation was that sequencing depth would affect clonotype sharing among donors.

From germline, CDR1 is SGHNT and CDR2 YYREEE (reference sequence). Trimming cost V 4 bases and J 8 bases, with 27 bases left between them. CDR3 length equals 17 residues. The assay ran at deep level. TCRdb keeps only in-frame clones here, not all; method: immunoSEQ multiplex PCR. This sample has some 1.1 million clones; 70% to 85% occur once, and the top ten carry approximately 0.95%. Points on this clone: As yet, its antigen is unknown.

The rearrangement links TRBV5-4 to TRBJ1-2; D gene uncertain. The clonotype comes from a man between 18 and 29 years old in good health. Some clones in this sample may be carry-over from other donors' samples. The source material was memory CD4+ T cells from PBMCs. Subset: CD45RA-negative fraction. CDR3 DNA: TGTGCCAGCAGCCGGCTCTCAAGACGACCTGAGACGGCCGGCTACACCTTC. It specifies CASSRLSRRPETAGYTF.